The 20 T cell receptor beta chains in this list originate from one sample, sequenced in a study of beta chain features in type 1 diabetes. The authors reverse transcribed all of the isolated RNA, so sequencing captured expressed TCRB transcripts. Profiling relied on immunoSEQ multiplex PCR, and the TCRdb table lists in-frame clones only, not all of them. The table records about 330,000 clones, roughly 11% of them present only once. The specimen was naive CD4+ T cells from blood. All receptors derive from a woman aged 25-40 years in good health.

The CDR3 loop reads CASTRYDRNQPQHF. As DNA, the CDR3 is TGTGCCAGCACCCGATACGACAGGAATCAGCCCCAGCATTTT. J is TRBJ1-5 and V is TRBV5-6, with TRBD1 as a possible D gene (6 bases). Germline V CDR1 and CDR2: SGHDT, YYEEEE. The CDR3 extends over 14 amino acids. The V end was cut by 6 bases, the J end by 4 bases, with 14 bases between.

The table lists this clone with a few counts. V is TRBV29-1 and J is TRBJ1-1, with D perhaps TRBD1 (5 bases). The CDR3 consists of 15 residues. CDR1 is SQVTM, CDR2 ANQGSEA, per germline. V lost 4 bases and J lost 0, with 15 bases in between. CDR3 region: CSVGGAGPVNTEAFF. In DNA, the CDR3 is TGCAGCGTTGGGGGCGCAGGGCCCGTGAACACTGAAGCTTTCTTT.

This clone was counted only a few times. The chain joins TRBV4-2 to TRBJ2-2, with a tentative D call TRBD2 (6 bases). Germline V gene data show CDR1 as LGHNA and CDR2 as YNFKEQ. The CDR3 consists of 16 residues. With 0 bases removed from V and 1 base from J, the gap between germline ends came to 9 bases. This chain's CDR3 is CASSQEGSGNTGELFF. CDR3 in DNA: TGTGCCAGCAGCCAAGAGGGTAGCGGGAACACCGGGGAGCTGTTTTTT.

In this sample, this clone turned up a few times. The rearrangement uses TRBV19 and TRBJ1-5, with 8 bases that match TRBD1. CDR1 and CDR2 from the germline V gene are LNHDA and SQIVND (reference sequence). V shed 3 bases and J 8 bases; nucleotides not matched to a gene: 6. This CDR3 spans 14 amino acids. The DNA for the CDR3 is TGTGCCAGTAGTATCGACAGGGGAATTGAGCCCCAGCATTTT. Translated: CASSIDRGIEPQHF.

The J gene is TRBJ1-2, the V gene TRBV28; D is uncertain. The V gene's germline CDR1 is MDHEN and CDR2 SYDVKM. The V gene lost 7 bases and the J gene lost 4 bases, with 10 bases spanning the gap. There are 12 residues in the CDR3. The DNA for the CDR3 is TGTGCCAGCAATTTGCGGGGCTATGGCTACACCTTC. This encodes CASNLRGYGYTF.

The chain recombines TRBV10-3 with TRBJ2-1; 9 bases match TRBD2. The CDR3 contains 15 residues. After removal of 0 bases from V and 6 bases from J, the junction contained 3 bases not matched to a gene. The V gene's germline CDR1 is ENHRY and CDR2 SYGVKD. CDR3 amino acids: CAISESGLAVNEQFF. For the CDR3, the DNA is TGTGCCATCAGTGAGTCGGGACTAGCCGTCAATGAGCAGTTCTTC.

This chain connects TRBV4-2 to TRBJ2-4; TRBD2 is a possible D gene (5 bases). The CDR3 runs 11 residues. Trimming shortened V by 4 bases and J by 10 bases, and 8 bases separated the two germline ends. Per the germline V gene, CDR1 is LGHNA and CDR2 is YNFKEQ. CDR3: CASSPPGIQYF. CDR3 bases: TGTGCCAGCAGCCCCCCGGGAATTCAGTACTTC.

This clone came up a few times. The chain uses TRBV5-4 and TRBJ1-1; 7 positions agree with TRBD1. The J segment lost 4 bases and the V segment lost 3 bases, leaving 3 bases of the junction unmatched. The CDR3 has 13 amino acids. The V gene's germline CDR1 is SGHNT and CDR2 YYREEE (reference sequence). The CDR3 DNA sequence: TGTGCCAGCAGCTGGGACAGTACCACTGAAGCTTTCTTT. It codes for CASSWDSTTEAFF.

The CDR3 DNA is TGTGCCAGCTCACCACGTGCTAGCGGGACACAAGAGACCCAGTACTTC. It translates to CASSPRASGTQETQYF. The gene calls are TRBV18 and TRBJ2-5; 9 bases are shared with TRBD2. The junction had 5 bases not matched to a gene; V was cut back by 1 base and J by 2 bases. Per germline, CDR1 KGHSH and CDR2 LQKENI. The CDR3 covers 16 residues.

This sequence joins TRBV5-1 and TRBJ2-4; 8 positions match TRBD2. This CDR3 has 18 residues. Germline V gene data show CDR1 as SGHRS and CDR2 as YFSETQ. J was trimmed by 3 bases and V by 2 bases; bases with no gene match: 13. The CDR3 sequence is CASSFTAGVGVVKNIQYF. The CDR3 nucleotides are TGCGCCAGCAGCTTTACAGCGGGAGTAGGAGTAGTCAAAAACATTCAGTACTTC.

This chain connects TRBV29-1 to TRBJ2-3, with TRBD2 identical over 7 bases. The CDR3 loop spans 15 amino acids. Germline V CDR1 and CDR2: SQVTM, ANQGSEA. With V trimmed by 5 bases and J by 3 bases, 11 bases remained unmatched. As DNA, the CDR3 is TGCAGCGTTATAAAATCTAGCGGACGAACAGATACGCAGTATTTT. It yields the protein CSVIKSSGRTDTQYF.

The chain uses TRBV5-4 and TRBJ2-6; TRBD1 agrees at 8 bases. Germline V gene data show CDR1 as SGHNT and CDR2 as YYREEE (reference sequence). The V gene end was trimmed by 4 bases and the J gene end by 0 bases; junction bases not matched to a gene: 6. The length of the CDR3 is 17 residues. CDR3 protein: CASSPDRGSSGANVLTF. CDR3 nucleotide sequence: TGTGCCAGCAGCCCCGACAGGGGATCCTCTGGGGCCAACGTCCTGACTTTC.

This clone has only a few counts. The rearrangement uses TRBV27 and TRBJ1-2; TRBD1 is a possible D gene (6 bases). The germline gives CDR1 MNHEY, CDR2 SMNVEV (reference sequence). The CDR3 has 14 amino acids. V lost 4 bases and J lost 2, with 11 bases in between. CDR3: CASSSQTGNYGYTF. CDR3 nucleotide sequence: TGTGCCAGCAGTTCGCAAACAGGGAACTATGGCTACACCTTC.

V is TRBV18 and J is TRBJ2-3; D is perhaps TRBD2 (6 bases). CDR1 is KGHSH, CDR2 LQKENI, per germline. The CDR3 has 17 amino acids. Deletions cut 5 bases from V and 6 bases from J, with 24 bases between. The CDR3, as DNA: TGTGCCAGCTCAGACAGTCCCGGGACTGCGAGGCGGGATACGCAGTATTTT. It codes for CASSDSPGTARRDTQYF.

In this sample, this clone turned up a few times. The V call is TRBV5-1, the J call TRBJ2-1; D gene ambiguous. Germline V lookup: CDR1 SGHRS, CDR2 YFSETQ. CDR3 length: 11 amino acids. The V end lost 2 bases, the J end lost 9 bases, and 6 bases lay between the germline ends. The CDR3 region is CASSLVGEQFF. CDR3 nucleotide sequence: TGCGCCAGCAGCTTAGTCGGTGAGCAGTTCTTC.

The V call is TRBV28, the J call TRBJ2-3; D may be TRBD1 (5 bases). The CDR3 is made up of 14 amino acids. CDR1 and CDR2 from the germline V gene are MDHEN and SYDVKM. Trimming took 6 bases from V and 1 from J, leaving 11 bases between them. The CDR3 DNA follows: TGTGCCAGCAGCAATCTGGGGCGCACAGATACGCAGTATTTT. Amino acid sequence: CASSNLGRTDTQYF.

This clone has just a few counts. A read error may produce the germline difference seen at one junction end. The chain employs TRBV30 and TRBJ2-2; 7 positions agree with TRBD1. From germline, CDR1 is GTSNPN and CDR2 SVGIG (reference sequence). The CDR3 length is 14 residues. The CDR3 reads CAWTAPNSGRGFLF. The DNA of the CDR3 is TGTGCCTGGACCGCCCCTAATTCGGGCAGGGGGTTTCTTTTT.

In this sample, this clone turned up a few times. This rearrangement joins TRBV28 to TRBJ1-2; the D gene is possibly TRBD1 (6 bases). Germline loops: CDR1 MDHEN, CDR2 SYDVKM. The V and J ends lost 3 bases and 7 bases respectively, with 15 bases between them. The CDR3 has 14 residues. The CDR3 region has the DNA TGTGCCAGCAGTTTTCATCAGGGGCGAGGTGGCTACACCTTC. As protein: CASSFHQGRGGYTF.

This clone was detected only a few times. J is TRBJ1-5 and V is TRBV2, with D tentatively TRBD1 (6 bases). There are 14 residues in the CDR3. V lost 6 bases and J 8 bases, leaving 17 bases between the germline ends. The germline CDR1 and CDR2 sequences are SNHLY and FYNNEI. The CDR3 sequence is CASSGGGPGEPQHF. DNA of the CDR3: TGTGCCAGCAGCGGCGGGGGGCCGGGTGAGCCCCAGCATTTT.

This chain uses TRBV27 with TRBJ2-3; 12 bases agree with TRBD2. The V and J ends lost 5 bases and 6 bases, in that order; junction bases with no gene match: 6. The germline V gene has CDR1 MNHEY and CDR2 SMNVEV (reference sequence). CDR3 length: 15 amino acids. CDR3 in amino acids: CASSRTSGNYDTQYF. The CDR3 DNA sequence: TGTGCCAGCAGTCGGACTAGCGGGAATTACGATACGCAGTATTTT.